Included here is one T cell receptor (beta chain) sequence, with context. The antigen is unknown. These data come from a study of shared clonotypes between healthy human individuals. Study-level findings and limits: The rarefaction results pointed to incomplete sorted-subset sequencing despite large depth.

Libraries were prepared by immunoSEQ multiplex PCR; TCRdb keeps only in-frame clonotypes and omits some of them. The sample shows roughly 2.4 million clones, under 97% of them seen only once. CDR1 is SGHRS and CDR2 is YFSETQ in the germline V gene. The length of the CDR3 is 14 residues. V lost 1 base to trimming and J lost 3 bases, with 10 bases between them. The healthy adult donors were HIV-negative and reported no recent acute infections or vaccinations. The TCR sequence derives from a man between 18 and 29 years old in good health. The sequenced material came from naive CD4+ T cells sorted from blood. Regarding subset: CD45RA+ positively selected. The chain links TRBV5-1 to TRBJ1-2; D may be TRBD1 (5 bases). The CDR3 DNA follows: TGCGCCAGCAGCTTGCAGGGTTTAGACTATGGCTACACCTTC. It encodes CASSLQGLDYGYTF.